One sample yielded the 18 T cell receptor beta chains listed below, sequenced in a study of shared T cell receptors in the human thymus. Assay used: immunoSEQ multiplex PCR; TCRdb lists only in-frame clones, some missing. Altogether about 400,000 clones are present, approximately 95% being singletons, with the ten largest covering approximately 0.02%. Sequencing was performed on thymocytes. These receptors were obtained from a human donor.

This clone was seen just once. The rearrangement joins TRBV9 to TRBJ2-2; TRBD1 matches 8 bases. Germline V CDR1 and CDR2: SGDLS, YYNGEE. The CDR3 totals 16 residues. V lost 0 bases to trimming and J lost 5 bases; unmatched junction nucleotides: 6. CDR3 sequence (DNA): TGTGCCAGCAGCGTAGTTGCGTGGACAGGGACCGGGGAGCTGTTTTTT. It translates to CASSVVAWTGTGELFF.

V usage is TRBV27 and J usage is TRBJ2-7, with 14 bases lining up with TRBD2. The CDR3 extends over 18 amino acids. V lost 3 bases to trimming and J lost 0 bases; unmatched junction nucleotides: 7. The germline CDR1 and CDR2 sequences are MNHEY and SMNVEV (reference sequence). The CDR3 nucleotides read TGTGCCAGCAGTTTGCGGACTAGCGGGAGGCCCATCTCCTACGAGCAGTACTTC. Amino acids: CASSLRTSGRPISYEQYF.

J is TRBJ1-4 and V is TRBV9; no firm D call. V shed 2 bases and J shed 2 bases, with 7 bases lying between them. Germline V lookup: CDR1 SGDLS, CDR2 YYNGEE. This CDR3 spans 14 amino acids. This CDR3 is CASSVGSTNEKLFF. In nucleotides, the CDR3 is TGTGCCAGCAGCGTTGGGAGTACTAATGAAAAACTGTTTTTT.

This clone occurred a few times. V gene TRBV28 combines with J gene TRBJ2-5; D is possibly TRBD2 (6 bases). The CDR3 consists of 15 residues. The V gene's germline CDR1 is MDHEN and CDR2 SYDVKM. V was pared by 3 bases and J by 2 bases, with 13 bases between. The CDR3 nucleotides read TGTGCCAGCAGTTTCCCAACTAGCTATCAAGAGACCCAGTACTTC. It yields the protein CASSFPTSYQETQYF.

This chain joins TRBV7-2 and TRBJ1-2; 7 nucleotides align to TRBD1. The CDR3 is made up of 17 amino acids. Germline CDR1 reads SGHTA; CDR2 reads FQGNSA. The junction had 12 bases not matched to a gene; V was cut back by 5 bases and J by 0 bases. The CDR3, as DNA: TGTGCCAGCAGCCCAAACAGGGGACCCCAAGCTAACTATGGCTACACCTTC. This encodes CASSPNRGPQANYGYTF.

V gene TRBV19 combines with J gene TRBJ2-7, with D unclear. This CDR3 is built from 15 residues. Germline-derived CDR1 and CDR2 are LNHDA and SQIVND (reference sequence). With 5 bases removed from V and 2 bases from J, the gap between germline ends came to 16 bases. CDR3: CASSRDRIHPYEQYF. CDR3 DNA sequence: TGTGCCAGTAGTCGCGATAGAATACACCCCTACGAGCAGTACTTC.

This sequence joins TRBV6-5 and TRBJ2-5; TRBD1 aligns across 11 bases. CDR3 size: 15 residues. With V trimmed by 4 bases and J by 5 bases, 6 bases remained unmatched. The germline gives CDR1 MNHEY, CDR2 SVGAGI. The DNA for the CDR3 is TGTGCCAGCAGTTTGGACAGGGGGCAGGGGGAGACCCAGTACTTC. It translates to CASSLDRGQGETQYF.

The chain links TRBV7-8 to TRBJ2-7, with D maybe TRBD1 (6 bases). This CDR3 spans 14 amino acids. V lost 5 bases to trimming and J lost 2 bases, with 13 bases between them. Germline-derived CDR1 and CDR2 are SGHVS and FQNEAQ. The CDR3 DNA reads TGTGCCAGCAGCCACCGGGACACAGCCTACGAGCAGTACTTC. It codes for CASSHRDTAYEQYF.

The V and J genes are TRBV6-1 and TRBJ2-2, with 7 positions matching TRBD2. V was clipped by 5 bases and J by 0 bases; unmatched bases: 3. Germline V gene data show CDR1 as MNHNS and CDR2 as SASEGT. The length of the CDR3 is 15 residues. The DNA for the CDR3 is TGTGCCAGCAGTCTCAGCGGGACGAACACCGGGGAGCTGTTTTTT. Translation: CASSLSGTNTGELFF.

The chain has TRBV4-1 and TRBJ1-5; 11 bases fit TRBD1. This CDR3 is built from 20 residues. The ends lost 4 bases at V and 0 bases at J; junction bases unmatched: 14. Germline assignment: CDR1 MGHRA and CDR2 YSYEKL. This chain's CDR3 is CASSLYTGTGGFNSNQPQHF. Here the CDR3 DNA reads TGCGCCAGCAGCCTATATACCGGGACAGGGGGGTTTAATAGCAATCAGCCCCAGCATTTT.

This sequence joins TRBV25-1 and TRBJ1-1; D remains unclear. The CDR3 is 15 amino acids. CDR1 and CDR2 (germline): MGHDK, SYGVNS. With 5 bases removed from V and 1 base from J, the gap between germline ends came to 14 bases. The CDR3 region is CASSSPRRGNTEAFF. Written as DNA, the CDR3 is TGTGCCAGCAGTTCTCCCCGGCGGGGGAACACTGAAGCTTTCTTT. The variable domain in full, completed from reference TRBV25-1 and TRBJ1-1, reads EADIYQTPRYLVIGTGKKITLECSQTMGHDKMYWYQQDPGMELHLIHYSYGVNSTEKGDLSSESTVSRIRTEHFPLTLESARPSHTSQYLCASSSPRRGNTEAFFGQGTRLTVV.

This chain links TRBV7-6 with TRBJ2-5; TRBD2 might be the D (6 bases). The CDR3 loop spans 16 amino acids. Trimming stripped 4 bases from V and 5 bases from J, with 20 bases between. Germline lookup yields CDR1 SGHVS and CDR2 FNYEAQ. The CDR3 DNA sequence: TGTGCCAGCAGCTCCCGGGGCGGGGTAGGGTCGGAGACCCAGTACTTC. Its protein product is CASSSRGGVGSETQYF.

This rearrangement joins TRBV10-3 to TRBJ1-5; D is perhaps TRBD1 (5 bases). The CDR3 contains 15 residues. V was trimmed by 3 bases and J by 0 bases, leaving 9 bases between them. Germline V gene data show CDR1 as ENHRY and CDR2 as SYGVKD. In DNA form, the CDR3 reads TGTGCCATCAGTGACAGGGACTATAGCAATCAGCCCCAGCATTTT. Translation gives CAISDRDYSNQPQHF.

In DNA form, the CDR3 reads TGTGCCAGCAGTTCCGACTATGGCTACACCTTC. Protein sequence: CASSSDYGYTF. The rearrangement links TRBV6-5 to TRBJ1-2; D gene uncertain. CDR1 and CDR2 (germline): MNHEY, SVGAGI. V lost 4 bases and J lost 3, with 3 bases in between. The CDR3 contains 11 residues.

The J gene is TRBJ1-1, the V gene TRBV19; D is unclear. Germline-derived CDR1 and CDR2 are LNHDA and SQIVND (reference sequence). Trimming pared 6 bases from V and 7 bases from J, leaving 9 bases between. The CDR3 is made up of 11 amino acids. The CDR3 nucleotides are TGTGCCAGTAGGTATGAAGATGAAGCTTTCTTT. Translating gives CASRYEDEAFF.

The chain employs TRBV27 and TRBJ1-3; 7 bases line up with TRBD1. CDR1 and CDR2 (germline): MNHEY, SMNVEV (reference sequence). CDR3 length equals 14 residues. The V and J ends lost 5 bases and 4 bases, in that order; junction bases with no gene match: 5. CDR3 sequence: CASSPRQGGNTIYF. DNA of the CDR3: TGTGCCAGCAGTCCCAGACAGGGAGGAAACACCATATATTTT.

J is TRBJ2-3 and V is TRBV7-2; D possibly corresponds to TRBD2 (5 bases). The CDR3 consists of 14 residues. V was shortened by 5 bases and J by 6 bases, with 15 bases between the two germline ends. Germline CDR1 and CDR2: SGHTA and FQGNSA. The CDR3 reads CASSPPVGMDTQYF. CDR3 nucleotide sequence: TGTGCCAGCAGCCCCCCCGTCGGGATGGATACGCAGTATTTT.

The CDR3 spells CASSPDRPHQYF. The CDR3 DNA follows: TGTGCCAGCTCACCAGACCGGCCTCACCAGTACTTC. The genes are TRBV18 and TRBJ2-5; D is unclear. V lost 2 bases, J lost 10 bases, and 11 bases lay in between. Germline CDR1 and CDR2: KGHSH and LQKENI. This CDR3 is 12 amino acids long.